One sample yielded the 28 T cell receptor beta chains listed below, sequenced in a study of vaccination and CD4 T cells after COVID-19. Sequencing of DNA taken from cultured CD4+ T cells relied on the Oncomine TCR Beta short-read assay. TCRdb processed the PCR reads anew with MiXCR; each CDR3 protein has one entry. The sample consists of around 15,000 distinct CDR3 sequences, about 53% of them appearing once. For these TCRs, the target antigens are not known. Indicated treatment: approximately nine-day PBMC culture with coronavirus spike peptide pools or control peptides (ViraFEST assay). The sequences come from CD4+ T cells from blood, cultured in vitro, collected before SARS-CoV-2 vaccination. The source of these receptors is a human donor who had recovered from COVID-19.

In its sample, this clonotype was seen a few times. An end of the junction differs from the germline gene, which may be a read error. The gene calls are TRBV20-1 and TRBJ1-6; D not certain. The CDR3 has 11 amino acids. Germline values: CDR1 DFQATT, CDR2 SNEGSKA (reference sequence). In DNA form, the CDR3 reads TGCAGTGCTAGAGATAACAGTTGGTTGAGCTTT. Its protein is CSARDNSWLSF.

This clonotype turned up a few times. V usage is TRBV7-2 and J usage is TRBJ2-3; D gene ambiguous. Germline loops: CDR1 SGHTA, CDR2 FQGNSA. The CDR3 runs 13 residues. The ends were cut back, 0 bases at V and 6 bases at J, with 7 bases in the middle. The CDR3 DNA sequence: TGTGCCAGCAGCTTAGCAGTAGGGGATACGCAGTATTTT. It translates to CASSLAVGDTQYF.

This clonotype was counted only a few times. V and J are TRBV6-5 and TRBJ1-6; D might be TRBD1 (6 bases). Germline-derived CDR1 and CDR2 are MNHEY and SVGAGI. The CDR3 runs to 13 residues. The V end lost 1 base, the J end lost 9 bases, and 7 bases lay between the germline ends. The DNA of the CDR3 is TGTGCCAGCAGTTACTTACAGGGTTCACCCCTCCACTTT. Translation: CASSYLQGSPLHF.

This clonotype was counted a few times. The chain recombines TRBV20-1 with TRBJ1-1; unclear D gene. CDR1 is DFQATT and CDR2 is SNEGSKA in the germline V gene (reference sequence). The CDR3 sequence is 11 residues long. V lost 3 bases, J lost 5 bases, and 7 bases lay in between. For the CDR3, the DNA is TGCAGTGCTAGGGAGGCGACTGAAGCTTTCTTT. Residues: CSAREATEAFF.

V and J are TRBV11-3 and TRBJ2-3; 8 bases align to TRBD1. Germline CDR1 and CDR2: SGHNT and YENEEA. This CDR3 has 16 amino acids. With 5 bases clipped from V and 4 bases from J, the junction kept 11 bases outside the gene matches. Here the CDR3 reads CASSRVPGGGADTQYF. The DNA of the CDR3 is TGTGCCAGCAGCCGTGTGCCAGGGGGCGGTGCAGATACGCAGTATTTT.

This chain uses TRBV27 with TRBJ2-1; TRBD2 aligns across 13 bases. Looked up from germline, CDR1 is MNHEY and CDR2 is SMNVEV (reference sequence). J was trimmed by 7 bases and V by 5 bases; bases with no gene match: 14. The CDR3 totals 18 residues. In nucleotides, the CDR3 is TGTGCCAGCAGTCGAGAGGGACTAGCGGGGAGGGGGATTAATGAGCAGTTCTTC. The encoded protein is CASSREGLAGRGINEQFF.

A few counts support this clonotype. The CDR3 is CATSDQQITDTQYF. CDR3 nucleotide sequence: TGTGCCACCAGTGACCAACAGATCACAGATACGCAGTATTTT. The V call is TRBV24-1, the J call TRBJ2-3; no clear D gene. V was clipped by 4 bases and J by 2 bases, with 9 bases between them. The germline gives CDR1 KGHDR, CDR2 SFDVKD. This CDR3 spans 14 amino acids.

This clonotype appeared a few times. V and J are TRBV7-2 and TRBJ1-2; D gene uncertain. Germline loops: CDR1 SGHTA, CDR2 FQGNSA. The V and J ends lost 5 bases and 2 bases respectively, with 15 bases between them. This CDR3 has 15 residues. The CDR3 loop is CASSQRLQKNYGYTF. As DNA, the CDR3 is TGTGCCAGCAGCCAACGTCTACAGAAGAACTATGGCTACACCTTC.

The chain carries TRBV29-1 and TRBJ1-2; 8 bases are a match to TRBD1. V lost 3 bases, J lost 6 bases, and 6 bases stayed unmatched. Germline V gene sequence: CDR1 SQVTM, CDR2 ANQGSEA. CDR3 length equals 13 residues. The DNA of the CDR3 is TGCAGCGTTGACTCGCAGGGGGCCAATGGCTACACCTTC. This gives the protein CSVDSQGANGYTF.

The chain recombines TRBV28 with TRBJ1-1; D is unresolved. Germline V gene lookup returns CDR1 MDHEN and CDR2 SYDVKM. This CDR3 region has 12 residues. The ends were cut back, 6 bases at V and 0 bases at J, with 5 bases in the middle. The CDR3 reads CASRYMNTEAFF. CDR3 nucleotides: TGTGCCAGCAGATACATGAACACTGAAGCTTTCTTT.

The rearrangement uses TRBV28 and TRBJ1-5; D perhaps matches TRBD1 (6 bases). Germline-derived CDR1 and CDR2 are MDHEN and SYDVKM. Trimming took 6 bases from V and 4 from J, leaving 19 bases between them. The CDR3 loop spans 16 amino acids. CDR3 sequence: CASSPVQGSRNQPQHF. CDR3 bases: TGTGCCAGCAGCCCGGTTCAGGGGAGTCGGAATCAGCCCCAGCATTTT.

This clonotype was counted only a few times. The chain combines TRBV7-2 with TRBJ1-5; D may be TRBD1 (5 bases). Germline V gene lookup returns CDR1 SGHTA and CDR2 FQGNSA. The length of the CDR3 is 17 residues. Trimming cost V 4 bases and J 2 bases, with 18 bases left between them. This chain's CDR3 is CASSYDPGMGGNQPQHF. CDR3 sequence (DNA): TGTGCCAGCAGCTACGACCCAGGGATGGGGGGCAATCAGCCCCAGCATTTT.

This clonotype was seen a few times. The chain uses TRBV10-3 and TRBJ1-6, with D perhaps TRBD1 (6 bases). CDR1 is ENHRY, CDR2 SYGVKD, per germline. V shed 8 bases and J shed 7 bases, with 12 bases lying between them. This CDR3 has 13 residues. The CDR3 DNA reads TGTGCCATCGCCCAGGGGCAAAATTCACCCCTCCACTTT. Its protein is CAIAQGQNSPLHF.

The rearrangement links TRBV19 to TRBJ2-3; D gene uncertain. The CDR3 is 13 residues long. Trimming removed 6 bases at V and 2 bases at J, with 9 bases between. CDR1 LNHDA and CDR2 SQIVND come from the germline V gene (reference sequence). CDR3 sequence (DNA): TGTGCCAGTAGCCACCGAACCACAGATACGCAGTATTTT. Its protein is CASSHRTTDTQYF.

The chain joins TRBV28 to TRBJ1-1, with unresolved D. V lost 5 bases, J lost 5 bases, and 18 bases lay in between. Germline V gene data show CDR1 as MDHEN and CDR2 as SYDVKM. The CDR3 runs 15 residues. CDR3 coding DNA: TGTGCCAGCAGTGCCCCGCAGTCCGTGGTGACTGAAGCTTTCTTT. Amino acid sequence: CASSAPQSVVTEAFF.

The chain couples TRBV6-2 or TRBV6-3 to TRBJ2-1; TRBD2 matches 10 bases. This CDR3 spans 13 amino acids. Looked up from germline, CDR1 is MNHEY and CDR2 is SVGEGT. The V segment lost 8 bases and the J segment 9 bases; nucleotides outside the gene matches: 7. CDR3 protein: CASRPASGGEQFF. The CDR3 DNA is TGTGCCAGCCGGCCGGCTAGCGGGGGTGAGCAGTTCTTC.

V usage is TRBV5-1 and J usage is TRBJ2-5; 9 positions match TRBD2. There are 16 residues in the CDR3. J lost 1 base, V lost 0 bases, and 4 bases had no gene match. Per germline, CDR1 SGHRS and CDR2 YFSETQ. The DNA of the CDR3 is TGCGCCAGCAGCTTGGGTGGTAGCGGGGGCCAAGAGACCCAGTACTTC. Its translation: CASSLGGSGGQETQYF.

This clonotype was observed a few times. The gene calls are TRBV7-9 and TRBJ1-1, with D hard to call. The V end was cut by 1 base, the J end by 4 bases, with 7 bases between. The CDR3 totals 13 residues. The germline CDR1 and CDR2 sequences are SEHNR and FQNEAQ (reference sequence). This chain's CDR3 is CASSLGEGTEAFF. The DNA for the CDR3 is TGTGCCAGCAGCTTAGGGGAGGGCACTGAAGCTTTCTTT. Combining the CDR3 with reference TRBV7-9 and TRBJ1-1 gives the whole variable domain DTGVSQNPRHKITKRGQNVTFRCDPISEHNRLYWYRQTLGQGPEFLTYFQNEAQLEKSRLLSDRFSAERPKGSFSTLEIQRTEQGDSAMYLCASSLGEGTEAFFGQGTRLTVV.

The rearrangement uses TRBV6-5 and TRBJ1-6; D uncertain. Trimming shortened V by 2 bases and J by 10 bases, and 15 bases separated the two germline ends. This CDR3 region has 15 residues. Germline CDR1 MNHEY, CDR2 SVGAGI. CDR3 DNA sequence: TGTGCCAGCAGTTACGCGTATTCGGGCGGATCACCCCTCCACTTT. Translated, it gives CASSYAYSGGSPLHF.

The CDR3 is CASSTTADNSPLHF. CDR3 sequence (DNA): TGTGCCAGCAGTACGACGGCGGATAATTCACCCCTCCACTTT. This chain connects TRBV2 to TRBJ1-6; D gene unclear. Germline V lookup: CDR1 SNHLY, CDR2 FYNNEI. Trimming stripped 5 bases from V and 5 bases from J, with 10 bases between. CDR3 length: 14 amino acids.

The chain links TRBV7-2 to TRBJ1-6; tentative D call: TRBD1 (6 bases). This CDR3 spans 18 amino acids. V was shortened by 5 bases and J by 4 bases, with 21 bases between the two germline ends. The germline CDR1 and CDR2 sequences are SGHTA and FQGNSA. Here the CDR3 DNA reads TGTGCCAGCAGCACGGGGACCGGGGGCAGGAGTTATAATTCACCCCTCCACTTT. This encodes CASSTGTGGRSYNSPLHF.

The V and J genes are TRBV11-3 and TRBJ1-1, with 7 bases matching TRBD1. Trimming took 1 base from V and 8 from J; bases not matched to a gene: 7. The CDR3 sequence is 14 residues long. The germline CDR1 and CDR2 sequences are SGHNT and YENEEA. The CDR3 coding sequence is TGTGCCAGCAGCTTAGCCCGACAGGGACCGGAAGCTTTCTTT. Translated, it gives CASSLARQGPEAFF.

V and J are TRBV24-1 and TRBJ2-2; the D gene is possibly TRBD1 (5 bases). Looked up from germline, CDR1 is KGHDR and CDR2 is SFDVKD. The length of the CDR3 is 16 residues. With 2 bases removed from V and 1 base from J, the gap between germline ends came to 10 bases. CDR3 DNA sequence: TGTGCCACCAGTGATTATCATACAGGGAACACCGGGGAGCTGTTTTTT. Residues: CATSDYHTGNTGELFF.

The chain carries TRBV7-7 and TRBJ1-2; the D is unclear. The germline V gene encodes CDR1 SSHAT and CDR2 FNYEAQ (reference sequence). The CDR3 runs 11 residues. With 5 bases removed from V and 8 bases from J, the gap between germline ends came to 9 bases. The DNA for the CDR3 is TGTGCCAGCAGCCTTGGAACCGGCTACACCTTC. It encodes CASSLGTGYTF.

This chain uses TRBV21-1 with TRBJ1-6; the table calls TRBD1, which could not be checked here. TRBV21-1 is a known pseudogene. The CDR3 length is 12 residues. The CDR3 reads CASTSTDSPLHF. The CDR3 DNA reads TGTGCCAGCACCTCGACAGATTCACCCCTCCACTTT.

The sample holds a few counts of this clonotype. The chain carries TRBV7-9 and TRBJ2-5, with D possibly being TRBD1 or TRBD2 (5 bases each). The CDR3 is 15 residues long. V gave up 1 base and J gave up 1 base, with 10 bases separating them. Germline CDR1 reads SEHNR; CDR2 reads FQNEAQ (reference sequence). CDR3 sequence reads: CASSLVEGTQETQYF. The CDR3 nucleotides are TGTGCCAGCAGCTTAGTTGAGGGGACCCAAGAGACCCAGTACTTC.

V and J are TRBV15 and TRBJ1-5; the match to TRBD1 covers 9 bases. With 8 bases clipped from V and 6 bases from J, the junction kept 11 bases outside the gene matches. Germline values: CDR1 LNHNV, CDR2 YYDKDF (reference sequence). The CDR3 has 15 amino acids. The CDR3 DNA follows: TGTGCCACCGATGAGGGACAGGGCAAGTTTCAGCCCCAGCATTTT. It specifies CATDEGQGKFQPQHF.

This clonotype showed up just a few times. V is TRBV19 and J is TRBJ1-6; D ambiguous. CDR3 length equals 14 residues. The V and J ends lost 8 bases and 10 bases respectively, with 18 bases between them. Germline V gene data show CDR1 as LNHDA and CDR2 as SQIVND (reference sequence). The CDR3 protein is CASRKEFIESPLHF. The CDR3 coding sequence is TGTGCCAGTCGAAAGGAGTTTATAGAGTCACCCCTCCACTTT.